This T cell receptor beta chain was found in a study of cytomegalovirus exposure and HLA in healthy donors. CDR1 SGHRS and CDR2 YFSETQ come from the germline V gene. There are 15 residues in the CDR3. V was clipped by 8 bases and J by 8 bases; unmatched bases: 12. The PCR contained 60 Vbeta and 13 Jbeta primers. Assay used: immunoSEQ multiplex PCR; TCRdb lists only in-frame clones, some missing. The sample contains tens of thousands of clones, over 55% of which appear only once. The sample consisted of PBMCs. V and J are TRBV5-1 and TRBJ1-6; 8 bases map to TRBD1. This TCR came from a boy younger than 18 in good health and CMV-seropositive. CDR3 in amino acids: CASTPDGTGYSPLHF. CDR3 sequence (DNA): TGCGCCAGTACTCCGGATGGGACAGGATATTCACCCCTCCACTTT. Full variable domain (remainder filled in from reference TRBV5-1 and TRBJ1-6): KAGVTQTPRYLIKTRGQQVTLSCSPISGHRSVSWYQQTPGQGLQFLFEYFSETQRNKGNFPGRFSGRQFSNSRSEMNVSTLELGDSALYLCASTPDGTGYSPLHFGNGTRLTVT.